This entry lists 19 T cell receptor beta chains sequenced from one sample in a study of control samples from healthy donors and cancer patients (dated by TCRdb to 2018 to 2020). The library was built by means of the immunoSEQ multiplex PCR assay. Sourced from immuneACCESS, this table was stored by TCRdb with only in-frame sequences that have V and J called. A share of the clones is absent; for the studies checked, an unresolved V gene accounts for under half, and the remainder has no known explanation. The sample table contains 24,000 or so clones; only one count was recorded for just over 90% of them. The top ten clonotypes cover roughly 12% of the sample. Sequenced material: PBMCs. These receptors were taken from a man aged 45-65 years with lung cancer.

V and J are TRBV6-2 or TRBV6-3 and TRBJ1-1; D is undetermined. The CDR3 loop spans 14 amino acids. Germline V gene data show CDR1 as MNHEY and CDR2 as SVGEGT. Trimming pared 5 bases from V and 5 bases from J, leaving 15 bases between. The CDR3 reads CASSDPQPVTEAFF. The CDR3 nucleotides are TGTGCCAGCAGTGACCCCCAACCTGTTACTGAAGCTTTCTTT.

This rearrangement joins TRBV12-3 or TRBV12-4 to TRBJ2-7; no clear D. The CDR3 has 13 residues. V was cut by 5 bases and J by 5 bases, with 13 bases left in between. The CDR3, as DNA: TGTGCCAGCAGTCCCCAATTGGGCGACGAGCAGTACTTC. Its protein is CASSPQLGDEQYF.

A few counts support this clone. The chain recombines TRBV2 with TRBJ1-2; 8 bases fit TRBD1. Trimming at V came to 10 bases and at J to 7 bases, leaving 11 bases not matched to a gene. The CDR3 has 13 amino acids. CDR1 and CDR2 from the germline V gene are SNHLY and FYNNEI. The chain's CDR3 is CAKRGQVVSGYTF. Written as DNA, the CDR3 is TGTGCCAAAAGGGGACAGGTAGTAAGTGGCTACACCTTC.

The gene calls are TRBV14 and TRBJ2-2, with no clear D. V lost 4 bases and J 7 bases, leaving 13 bases between the germline ends. The V gene's germline CDR1 is SGHDN and CDR2 FVKESK. The CDR3 is made up of 14 amino acids. Here the CDR3 DNA reads TGTGCCAGCAGCCGCGAAAGACGGTACGGGGAGCTGTTTTTT. Its translation is CASSRERRYGELFF.

This clone was seen just once. V gene TRBV6-4 combines with J gene TRBJ2-1; D call uncertain. Deletions cut 6 bases from V and 6 bases from J, with 15 bases between. The CDR3 is 14 residues long. Germline V gives CDR1 MRHNA, CDR2 SNTAGT. The CDR3 sequence: CASSPEDTRNEQFF. In DNA form, the CDR3 reads TGTGCCAGCAGCCCAGAGGATACCCGCAATGAGCAGTTCTTC.

The chain couples TRBV29-1 to TRBJ1-1; a weak D match, TRBD1 (6 bases). Deletions cut 6 bases from V and 4 bases from J, with 18 bases between. The CDR3 extends over 14 amino acids. CDR1 and CDR2 from the germline V gene are SQVTM and ANQGSEA. The CDR3 DNA reads TGCAGCGTCGAGACAGGCCTGTCCTCCACTGAAGCTTTCTTT. This encodes CSVETGLSSTEAFF.

V usage is TRBV27 and J usage is TRBJ2-1, with TRBD1 matching 9 bases. Germline CDR1 MNHEY, CDR2 SMNVEV (reference sequence). Unmatched junction bases numbered 5, after V lost 2 bases and J lost 0 bases. The CDR3 covers 17 residues. The CDR3 loop is CASSLRDRASSYNEQFF. In nucleotides, the CDR3 is TGTGCCAGCAGTTTAAGGGACAGGGCAAGCTCCTACAATGAGCAGTTCTTC.

The rearrangement uses TRBV19 and TRBJ1-2, with 9 nucleotides matching TRBD1. With V trimmed by 6 bases and J by 14 bases, 16 bases remained unmatched. CDR1 and CDR2 from the germline V gene are LNHDA and SQIVND (reference sequence). The CDR3 extends over 14 amino acids. The CDR3 nucleotides are TGTGCCAGTAGGGCTCAGAATGAGGGGGACAGGGTAACCTTC. This sequence encodes CASRAQNEGDRVTF.

The V and J genes are TRBV27 and TRBJ1-1; 8 positions match TRBD1. Trimming took 6 bases from V and 3 from J; bases not matched to a gene: 15. The CDR3 has 17 amino acids. The germline gives CDR1 MNHEY, CDR2 SMNVEV (reference sequence). For the CDR3, the DNA is TGTGCCAGCAGACCCCGGGACAGGCGGAGGGAATACACTGAAGCTTTCTTT. It codes for CASRPRDRRREYTEAFF.

The chain recombines TRBV7-2 with TRBJ2-3, with D perhaps given as TRBD1 or TRBD2 (6 bases each). The CDR3 runs to 16 residues. The ends were cut back, 8 bases at V and 2 bases at J, with 20 bases in the middle. Germline loops: CDR1 SGHTA, CDR2 FQGNSA. The CDR3 here is CASARQGGISTDTQYF. Here the CDR3 DNA reads TGTGCCAGCGCCCGACAAGGGGGGATCTCCACAGATACGCAGTATTTT.

This chain joins TRBV12-3 or TRBV12-4 and TRBJ2-3, with D perhaps TRBD2 (6 bases). This CDR3 comprises 13 residues. V shed 8 bases and J shed 5 bases, with 14 bases lying between them. CDR3 coding DNA: TGTGCCAGCGGATCCTTGGGGGGAGATACGCAGTATTTT. Its protein is CASGSLGGDTQYF.

The J gene is TRBJ2-5, the V gene TRBV9; 9 nucleotides match TRBD2. CDR1 and CDR2 (germline): SGDLS, YYNGEE. The V segment lost 0 bases and the J segment 1 base; nucleotides outside the gene matches: 7. The CDR3 covers 17 residues. The chain's CDR3 is CASSVGRGGGAQETQYF. As DNA, the CDR3 is TGTGCCAGCAGCGTAGGGCGGGGCGGGGGGGCCCAAGAGACCCAGTACTTC. The full variable domain, its missing parts supplied by reference TRBV9 and TRBJ2-5, is DSGVTQTPKHLITATGQRVTLRCSPRSGDLSVYWYQQSLDQGLQFLIQYYNGEERAKGNILERFSAQQFPDLHSELNLSSLELGDSALYFCASSVGRGGGAQETQYFGPGTRLLVL.

V is TRBV12-3 or TRBV12-4 and J is TRBJ1-1, with TRBD1 as a possible D gene (5 bases). V was shortened by 4 bases and J by 0 bases, with 6 bases between the two germline ends. The CDR3 runs to 13 residues. The CDR3 sequence: CASSWDLNTEAFF. The CDR3 nucleotides read TGTGCCAGCAGTTGGGACCTGAACACTGAAGCTTTCTTT.

This clone was detected once. This chain links TRBV10-3 with TRBJ1-2; TRBD1 aligns across 7 bases. J gave up 7 bases and V 0 bases, and 11 bases lay outside the gene matches. CDR1 is ENHRY and CDR2 is SYGVKD in the germline V gene. This CDR3 spans 16 amino acids. CDR3 in DNA: TGTGCCATCAGTGAGTCCTTCGGGCAGGGGGAAACTGGCTACACCTTC. Its protein product is CAISESFGQGETGYTF.

This chain uses TRBV7-9 with TRBJ1-1, with 9 positions matching TRBD1. CDR1 and CDR2 from the germline V gene are SEHNR and FQNEAQ (reference sequence). Trimming took 2 bases from V and 2 from J; bases not matched to a gene: 6. The CDR3 runs to 16 residues. The CDR3 region has the DNA TGTGCCAGCAGCTTACCCAGGGGACAGGGAAACACTGAAGCTTTCTTT. Translated: CASSLPRGQGNTEAFF.

The chain employs TRBV6-5 and TRBJ2-1; the D gene could be TRBD1 or TRBD2 (5 bases each). Germline V gene lookup returns CDR1 MNHEY and CDR2 SVGAGI. Trimming left V 6 bases short and J 6 bases short, with 12 bases between. The CDR3 is 13 residues long. DNA of the CDR3: TGTGCCAGCAGGTGGGGGTCGAGCAATGAGCAGTTCTTC. This encodes CASRWGSSNEQFF.

The gene calls are TRBV18 and TRBJ1-5, with D unclear. Germline V lookup: CDR1 KGHSH, CDR2 LQKENI. V was cut by 8 bases and J by 1 base, with 6 bases left in between. The CDR3 runs to 12 residues. CDR3 sequence (DNA): TGTGCCAGCCGTGGGAGCAATCAGCCCCAGCATTTT. This gives the protein CASRGSNQPQHF.

The sample holds one count of this clone. The CDR3 coding sequence is TGTGCCAGCAGCTTAGCCGGACGACAGGGGGTAGATACGCAGTATTTT. Translating gives CASSLAGRQGVDTQYF. The chain uses TRBV7-2 and TRBJ2-3; TRBD1 agrees at 9 bases. Germline loops: CDR1 SGHTA, CDR2 FQGNSA. The CDR3 spans 16 residues. Trimming took 0 bases from V and 5 from J; bases not matched to a gene: 6.

This clone was seen a few times. The DNA of the CDR3 is TGTGCCAGCAGCTCCCTGGGGCCAGCGTTTAACTATGGCTACACCTTC. Residues: CASSSLGPAFNYGYTF. The chain carries TRBV11-2 and TRBJ1-2; D perhaps matches TRBD1 (5 bases). Germline lookup yields CDR1 SGHAT and CDR2 FQNNGV. The CDR3 spans 16 residues. Trimming cost V 4 bases and J 1 base, with 16 bases left between them.